Below, one T cell receptor (beta chain) is given with its context. This sample was taken from a study of blood T cell repertoires in COVID-19. The CDR3 is 15 residues long. V lost 6 bases to trimming and J lost 9 bases; unmatched junction nucleotides: 8. Germline-derived CDR1 and CDR2 are LNHDA and SQIVND (reference sequence). The assay was immunoSEQ multiplex PCR, and TCRdb's table has in-frame clones only and misses some. The repertoire includes fewer than 350,000 clones, around 85% of them detected once, and 6% to 9% sits in the top ten. V and J are TRBV19 and TRBJ1-6; 10 bases align to TRBD1. The TCR was taken from a human donor in a cohort sampled during active COVID-19. The sequenced sample consisted of peripheral blood. Here the CDR3 reads CASSSPGTGASPLHF. CDR3 coding DNA: TGTGCCAGTAGCAGCCCCGGGACAGGGGCTTCACCCCTCCACTTT. Filled out from reference TRBV19 and TRBJ1-6, the complete variable domain reads DGGITQSPKYLFRKEGQNVTLSCEQNLNHDAMYWYRQDPGQGLRLIYYSQIVNDFQKGDIAEGYSVSREKKESFPLTVTSAQKNPTAFYLCASSSPGTGASPLHFGNGTRLTVT.